Detailed here is one TCR beta chain. Its antigen is currently unknown. The junction departs from germline at one end; a sequencing error may be responsible. The data are from a study of blood T cells in healthy people across ages. About the research overall: Per two T cells, about one barcoded beta molecule was captured through template switching.

Study results and caveats: Long-lived donors exceeded aged donors in naive CD4+ cells and diversity.

It was with a sample-barcoded 5' primer and a J-beta primer mix that a second PCR of about 7 to 12 cycles was run. TCRdb independently ran MiXCR on the 5' RACE reads; one entry per CDR3 protein. The sample has hundreds of thousands of distinct CDR3 sequences, around 42% seen once. CDR3 length equals 14 residues. CDR1 SGHRS and CDR2 YFSETQ come from the germline V gene. The sequenced sample was blood. This TCR came from a man aged 55 to 70 in good health. V usage is TRBV5-1 and J usage is TRBJ2-1; D not resolved. The CDR3 loop is CASRQDPSYNKQFF. DNA for the CDR3: TGCGCCAGCAGGCAGGACCCCTCCTACAATAAGCAGTTCTTC. The complete variable domain, with remaining parts taken from reference TRBV5-1 and TRBJ2-1, reads KAGVTQTPRYLIKTRGQQVTLSCSPISGHRSVSWYQQTPGQGLQFLFEYFSETQRNKGNFPGRFSGRQFSNSRSEMNVSTLELGDSALYLCASRQDPSYNKQFFGPGTRLTVL.